The clone carrying this TCR beta chain was picked up a small number of times. Antigen: not known. Replicate PCRs from sorted subsets contained 200 ng DNA, which is 31,000 or so T cell genomes. Repertoires were generated with immunoSEQ multiplex PCR, while TCRdb's copy carries only in-frame clones and drops some. The repertoire holds approximately 980,000 clones, with about 80% as singletons. This sample was taken from a study of shared clonotypes between healthy human individuals. CDR3 length: 15 amino acids. Overall study findings and caveats: Relative to their counterparts shared across all four donors, non-shared clonotypes exhibited diminished generation probabilities.

The chain uses TRBV21-1 and TRBJ1-5; the tabulated D call, TRBD1, remains unverified against the DNA. TRBV21-1 is reported as a pseudogene. The sequence was obtained from a man aged 18-30 years in good health. Material for sequencing was memory CD4+ T cells sorted from blood. The subset is: CD45RA-negative fraction. CDR3 protein: CASSSPDRVQQPQHF. Here the CDR3 DNA reads TGTGCCAGCAGCAGCCCCGACAGGGTACAGCAGCCCCAGCATTTT.